This T cell receptor beta chain was identified during a study of post-analysis software for immune sequencing data. Unique-molecular-identifier-tagged TCR beta cDNA libraries were used. TCRdb fed the PCR reads into MiXCR, producing one record per CDR3 protein. The sample lists about 540,000 distinct CDR3 sequences, around 34% occurring once. Concerning this clonotype itself: The antigen is undetermined.

V was pared by 4 bases and J by 1 base, with 12 bases between. The CDR3 length is 15 residues. Germline values: CDR1 SGHRS, CDR2 YFSETQ. Study-level points and caveats: Batch-matched samples strongly co-clustered by F measure. About five TRBV segments appeared more often in patients than in controls, and TRBV5-6, TRBV5-1 and TRBV20-1 were among these.

This TCR was sampled from a girl aged 2-17 years with multiple sclerosis. This rearrangement joins TRBV5-1 to TRBJ1-5; tentative D call: TRBD1 (5 bases). Sequenced material: blood. CDR3 sequence reads: CASSPGTLSNQPQHF. The CDR3 DNA reads as TGCGCCAGCAGCCCCGGGACTCTCAGCAATCAGCCCCAGCATTTT.